This TCR beta chain was documented in a study of sequential checkpoint blockade in melanoma. Trimming took off 5 bases at V and 1 base at J, with 12 bases between the two ends. The CDR3 totals 13 residues. Germline V gene sequence: CDR1 SQVTM, CDR2 ANQGSEA. Treatment described: randomized to nivolumab then ipilimumab (arm A) or the reverse (arm B). The repertoire was sequenced with immunoSEQ multiplex PCR; TCRdb's copy has only in-frame clones and lacks some. Seen here are about 13,000 clones, around two thirds observed once, and the top ten hold roughly 30%. The specimen was CD8+ T cells sorted from blood (inferred from file names), collected from a patient given nivolumab and ipilimumab in sequence. The chain combines TRBV29-1 with TRBJ2-7; D is undetermined. This sequence was found in a human donor with melanoma. CDR3 sequence (DNA): TGCAGCGTTTTGGCCGGAGATTCCTACGAGCAGTACTTC. This translates into CSVLAGDSYEQYF.